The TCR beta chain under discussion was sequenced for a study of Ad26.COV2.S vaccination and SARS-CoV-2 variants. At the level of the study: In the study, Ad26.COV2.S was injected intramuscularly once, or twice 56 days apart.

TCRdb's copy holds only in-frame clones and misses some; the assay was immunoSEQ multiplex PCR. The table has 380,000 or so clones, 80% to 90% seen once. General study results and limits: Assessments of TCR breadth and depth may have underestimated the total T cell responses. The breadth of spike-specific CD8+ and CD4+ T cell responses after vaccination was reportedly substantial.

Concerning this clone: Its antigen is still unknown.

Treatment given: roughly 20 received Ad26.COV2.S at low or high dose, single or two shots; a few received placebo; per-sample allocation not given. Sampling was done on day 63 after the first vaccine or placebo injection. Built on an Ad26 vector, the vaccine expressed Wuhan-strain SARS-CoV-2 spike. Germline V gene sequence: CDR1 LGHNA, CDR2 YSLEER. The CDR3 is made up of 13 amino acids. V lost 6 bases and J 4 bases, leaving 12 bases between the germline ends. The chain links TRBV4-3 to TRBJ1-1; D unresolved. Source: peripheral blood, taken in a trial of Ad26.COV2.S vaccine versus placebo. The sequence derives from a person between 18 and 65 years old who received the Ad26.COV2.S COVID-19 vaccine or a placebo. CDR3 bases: TGCGCCAGCAGTCGCCAAGTGTTCACTGAAGCTTTCTTT. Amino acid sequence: CASSRQVFTEAFF.